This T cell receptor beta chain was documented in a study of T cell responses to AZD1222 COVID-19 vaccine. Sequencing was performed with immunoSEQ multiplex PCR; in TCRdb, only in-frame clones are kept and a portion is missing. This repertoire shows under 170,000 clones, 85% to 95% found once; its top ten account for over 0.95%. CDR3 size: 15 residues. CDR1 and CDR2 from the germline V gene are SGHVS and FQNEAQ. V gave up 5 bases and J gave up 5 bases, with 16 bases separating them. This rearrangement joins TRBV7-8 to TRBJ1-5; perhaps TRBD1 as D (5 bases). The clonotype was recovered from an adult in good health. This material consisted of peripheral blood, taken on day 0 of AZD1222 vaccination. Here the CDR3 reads CASSPRLRGDQPQHF. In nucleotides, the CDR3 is TGTGCCAGCAGCCCCCGGCTTCGGGGGGATCAGCCCCAGCATTTT.